The entry below describes one T cell receptor beta chain. What it recognizes is unknown. With 1 base clipped from V and 8 bases from J, the junction kept 25 bases outside the gene matches. The V gene's germline CDR1 is GTSNPN and CDR2 SVGIG (reference sequence). This CDR3 region has 19 residues. This record belongs to a study of cytomegalovirus exposure and HLA in healthy donors. Study-level background: Earlier findings included about 120 million unique TCR beta sequences obtained from about 170 million T cells.

The PCR made use of 60 Vbeta and 13 Jbeta primers. This table comes from immunoSEQ multiplex PCR, and its TCRdb copy is limited to in-frame clones, with some not included. The repertoire table contains 80,000 to 95,000 clones. Study-wide points: TCR beta sequences numbering more than 15,000 were associated with HLA alleles at 0.05 false discovery rate in a later analysis. In a later analysis, DRB1 alleles had the most associated TCRs; HLA-C alleles the fewest. About 87% or about 30% of the time was how often most TCR beta V segments were productive, according to an earlier analysis.

This TCR was sampled from a man aged 50 to 59 in good health and CMV-seropositive. Input material: PBMCs. The rearrangement joins TRBV30 to TRBJ1-2; the match to TRBD1 covers 7 bases. The CDR3 spells CAWSDPMGQYSRGVGGYTF. In nucleotides, the CDR3 is TGTGCCTGGAGTGACCCAATGGGACAGTACTCCAGGGGAGTGGGCGGCTACACCTTC.